This TCR beta chain was recovered during a study of T cell responses to AZD1222 COVID-19 vaccine. Trimming took 5 bases from V and 1 from J; bases not matched to a gene: 9. Germline CDR1 is LNHDA and CDR2 is SQIVND (reference sequence). The CDR3 has 16 residues. Combined were second doses at about 4 or about 12 weeks. Only in-frame clones appear in the TCRdb table, and some are missing; sequencing was by immunoSEQ multiplex PCR. The sample holds over 150,000 clones, 94% seen once. The source of this sequence is an adult who received the AZD1222 COVID-19 vaccine. Sequenced here: peripheral blood, sampled 28 days after the second AZD1222 dose. This rearrangement joins TRBV19 to TRBJ2-3; 7 bases agree with TRBD1. Here the CDR3 reads CASSEGRGRGTDTQYF. The CDR3 coding sequence is TGTGCCAGTAGTGAGGGAAGGGGGCGAGGCACAGATACGCAGTATTTT.